These 18 T cell receptor beta chains came from one sample sequenced in a study of shared clonotypes between healthy human individuals. The assay was immunoSEQ multiplex PCR, and TCRdb's table has in-frame clones only and misses some. The repertoire includes approximately 590,000 clones, roughly 95% of them detected once, and roughly 0.1% sits in the top ten. Positively selected for CCR7, the CD45RO-negative cells used as naive CD8 cells excluded terminally differentiated effector memory CD45RA+ cells. Material for sequencing was naive CD8+ T cells sorted from blood. Source of these receptors: a woman under 40 in good health.

The genes are TRBV7-9 and TRBJ2-7; weak D call: TRBD1 (6 bases). CDR3 length: 15 amino acids. Trimming took 3 bases from V and 3 from J, leaving 15 bases between them. Looked up from germline, CDR1 is SEHNR and CDR2 is FQNEAQ (reference sequence). CDR3 nucleotide sequence: TGTGCCAGCAGCTTTCTGGGGGCTCCCGTCTACGAGCAGTACTTC. Amino acids: CASSFLGAPVYEQYF. Variable domain in full (rest from reference TRBV7-9 and TRBJ2-7): DTGVSQNPRHKITKRGQNVTFRCDPISEHNRLYWYRQTLGQGPEFLTYFQNEAQLEKSRLLSDRFSAERPKGSFSTLEIQRTEQGDSAMYLCASSFLGAPVYEQYFGPGTRLTVT.

The V call is TRBV7-9, the J call TRBJ2-6, with D unclear. Germline V gene lookup returns CDR1 SEHNR and CDR2 FQNEAQ (reference sequence). V shed 5 bases and J shed 2 bases, with 13 bases lying between them. CDR3 size: 16 residues. The CDR3 loop reads CASSPIQGPGANVLTF. The CDR3 region has the DNA TGTGCCAGCAGCCCCATTCAAGGGCCTGGGGCCAACGTCCTGACTTTC.

The rearrangement links TRBV27 to TRBJ2-2; TRBD1 is a possible D gene (5 bases). The CDR3 loop spans 15 amino acids. Germline CDR1 is MNHEY and CDR2 is SMNVEV (reference sequence). With 7 bases removed from V and 0 bases from J, the gap between germline ends came to 12 bases. CDR3 loop: CASTFTGANTGELFF. The CDR3 DNA is TGTGCCAGCACCTTTACAGGAGCGAACACCGGGGAGCTGTTTTTT.

J is TRBJ1-6 and V is TRBV7-7, with D uncertain. CDR1 SSHAT and CDR2 FNYEAQ come from the germline V gene (reference sequence). This CDR3 comprises 15 residues. Trimming removed 4 bases at V and 7 bases at J, with 14 bases between. DNA of the CDR3: TGTGCCAGCAGCTCCCTAGGGTTTTGGAATTCACCCCTCCACTTT. Translated: CASSSLGFWNSPLHF.

The gene calls are TRBV7-8 and TRBJ2-2; 10 bases agree with TRBD2. In germline, CDR1 is SGHVS, CDR2 FQNEAQ. The length of the CDR3 is 16 residues. Losses at the gene ends were 4 bases for V and 3 bases for J; bases not matched to a gene: 5. CDR3 in DNA: TGTGCCAGCAGCTCAACTAGCGGGATTTACACCGGGGAGCTGTTTTTT. Its translation is CASSSTSGIYTGELFF.

V is TRBV5-6 and J is TRBJ1-1; D might be TRBD1 (6 bases). The CDR3 contains 13 residues. V was clipped by 0 bases and J by 8 bases, with 11 bases between them. Per the germline V gene, CDR1 is SGHDT and CDR2 is YYEEEE. The CDR3 loop reads CASSLEGGPEAFF. The CDR3 DNA follows: TGTGCCAGCAGCTTGGAGGGGGGCCCGGAAGCTTTCTTT. The variable domain in full, with the rest retrieved from reference TRBV5-6 and TRBJ1-1, is DAGVTQSPTHLIKTRGQQVTLRCSPKSGHDTVSWYQQALGQGPQFIFQYYEEEERQRGNFPDRFSGHQFPNYSSELNVNALLLGDSALYLCASSLEGGPEAFFGQGTRLTVV.

Regarding this clone: A read error may account for a junction end that differs from germline. CDR3 in amino acids: CASSLTGDSLGADLPF. CDR3 nucleotides: TGTGCCAGCAGTTTAACGGGGGACAGTTTGGGGGCGGACCTTCCCTTC. The V gene is TRBV28, the J gene TRBJ1-2; 7 nucleotides match TRBD1. CDR3 length equals 16 residues. Germline CDR1 is MDHEN and CDR2 is SYDVKM.

This chain uses TRBV10-3 with TRBJ2-7; TRBD1 might be the D (5 bases). CDR1 is ENHRY and CDR2 is SYGVKD in the germline V gene. This CDR3 spans 13 amino acids. V was shortened by 6 bases and J by 0 bases, with 9 bases between the two germline ends. For the CDR3, the DNA is TGTGCCATCAGAGAGGACAACTCCTACGAGCAGTACTTC. Its translation is CAIREDNSYEQYF.

The chain carries TRBV28 and TRBJ2-7; D remains unclear. Per the germline V gene, CDR1 is MDHEN and CDR2 is SYDVKM. V gave up 10 bases and J gave up 6 bases, with 22 bases separating them. The CDR3 is 14 residues long. CDR3 DNA: TGTGCCACCACCCAAGTGGTACCCCCGGCCGAGCAGTACTTC. Its translation is CATTQVVPPAEQYF. The complete variable domain, with remaining parts taken from reference TRBV28 and TRBJ2-7, reads DVKVTQSSRYLVKRTGEKVFLECVQDMDHENMFWYRQDPGLGLRLIYFSYDVKMKEKGDIPEGYSVSREKKERFSLILESASTNQTSMYLCATTQVVPPAEQYFGPGTRLTVT.

The rearrangement joins TRBV27 to TRBJ1-5; maybe TRBD1 (6 bases). The V end was cut by 5 bases, the J end by 5 bases, with 13 bases between. The CDR3 is made up of 14 amino acids. Germline V gives CDR1 MNHEY, CDR2 SMNVEV (reference sequence). CDR3 nucleotides: TGTGCCAGCAGTCCCACGGGGACACATCAGCCCCAGCATTTT. Translated, it gives CASSPTGTHQPQHF.

V and J are TRBV9 and TRBJ1-1; no definite D call. Germline CDR1 reads SGDLS; CDR2 reads YYNGEE. Trimming took off 0 bases at V and 0 bases at J, with 9 bases between the two ends. The length of the CDR3 is 15 residues. This chain's CDR3 is CASSVASGLNTEAFF. The DNA of the CDR3 is TGTGCCAGCAGCGTAGCCTCGGGCCTGAACACTGAAGCTTTCTTT. The entire variable domain, with the rest obtained from reference TRBV9 and TRBJ1-1, is as follows: DSGVTQTPKHLITATGQRVTLRCSPRSGDLSVYWYQQSLDQGLQFLIQYYNGEERAKGNILERFSAQQFPDLHSELNLSSLELGDSALYFCASSVASGLNTEAFFGQGTRLTVV.

V and J are TRBV27 and TRBJ2-7, with 7 bases fitting TRBD1. CDR1 and CDR2 from the germline V gene are MNHEY and SMNVEV (reference sequence). The CDR3 spans 14 residues. Unmatched junction bases numbered 7, after V lost 5 bases and J lost 3 bases. The CDR3 coding sequence is TGTGCCAGCAGTCCGACAGGGTCCCTCTACGAGCAGTACTTC. Encoded protein: CASSPTGSLYEQYF.

This clone appeared a single time. The chain combines TRBV25-1 with TRBJ2-5; 8 bases align to TRBD1. The CDR3 is 14 amino acids. The ends lost 3 bases at V and 4 bases at J; junction bases unmatched: 4. Germline assignment: CDR1 MGHDK and CDR2 SYGVNS. CDR3 loop: CASSEGTGPETQYF. CDR3 sequence (DNA): TGTGCCAGCAGTGAGGGGACAGGTCCAGAGACCCAGTACTTC.

This chain connects TRBV5-8 to TRBJ1-2, with TRBD1 matching over 7 bases. From germline, CDR1 is SGHTS and CDR2 YDEGEE. CDR3 size: 13 residues. Losses at the gene ends were 0 bases for V and 7 bases for J; bases not matched to a gene: 3. CDR3 loop: CASSLARGIGYTF. CDR3 coding DNA: TGTGCCAGCAGCTTGGCCAGGGGGATTGGCTACACCTTC.

The chain joins TRBV5-4 to TRBJ2-5; TRBD1 aligns across 11 bases. With V trimmed by 4 bases and J by 7 bases, 12 bases remained unmatched. The CDR3 length is 16 residues. From germline, CDR1 is SGHNT and CDR2 YYREEE (reference sequence). CDR3 sequence (DNA): TGTGCCAGCAGCGACACCGGACAGGGGGCACACTTGACCCAGTACTTC. Residues: CASSDTGQGAHLTQYF.

The V call is TRBV4-1, the J call TRBJ2-3, with D perhaps matching TRBD2 (6 bases). V was shortened by 0 bases and J by 2 bases, with 18 bases between the two germline ends. CDR1 is MGHRA and CDR2 is YSYEKL in the germline V gene. This CDR3 spans 18 amino acids. The CDR3: CASSQETPYTRDTDTQYF. As DNA, the CDR3 is TGCGCCAGCAGCCAAGAAACCCCCTATACGCGGGACACAGATACGCAGTATTTT.

The CDR3 protein is CASSQIGGTNQPQHF. CDR3 nucleotide sequence: TGCGCCAGCAGCCAAATAGGGGGCACCAATCAGCCCCAGCATTTT. This chain links TRBV4-1 with TRBJ1-5; TRBD1 aligns across 7 bases. The V gene's germline CDR1 is MGHRA and CDR2 YSYEKL. V dropped 2 bases and J dropped 3; count of bases not matched to a gene: 4. This CDR3 has 15 amino acids.

The chain has TRBV4-1 and TRBJ1-6; D is undetermined. The CDR3 loop spans 16 amino acids. V lost 0 bases, J lost 8 bases, and 14 bases lay in between. CDR1 and CDR2 from the germline V gene are MGHRA and YSYEKL. CDR3 DNA: TGCGCCAGCAGCCAAGAGGGTGCGGGTGAATATTCACCCCTCCACTTT. Translation gives CASSQEGAGEYSPLHF.